Given below is one TCR beta chain in context. The data stem from a study of blood T cell repertoires in COVID-19. The ends lost 2 bases at V and 3 bases at J; junction bases unmatched: 4. This CDR3 spans 15 amino acids. Germline V gene lookup returns CDR1 LGHNT and CDR2 FRNRAP. Clones were sequenced by immunoSEQ multiplex PCR, and TCRdb holds only the in-frame ones, with some missing. The sample yields roughly 86,000 clones, roughly 78% seen once. The V and J genes are TRBV12-5 and TRBJ2-5, with 9 bases that match TRBD2. The receptor's source is a human donor in a cohort sampled during active COVID-19. What was sequenced was peripheral blood. The CDR3 here is CASGLSVAGEETQYF. CDR3 DNA sequence: TGTGCTAGTGGTTTGTCGGTAGCGGGGGAAGAGACCCAGTACTTC.